This T cell receptor (beta chain) is from a study of Tregs in tolerant kidney transplant recipients. In the case of this clone: The CDR3 goes on 3 residues after the read ends, and that part is filled in from the germline J gene.

The assay was immunoSEQ multiplex PCR, and TCRdb's table has in-frame clones only and misses some. This listing includes several thousand clones. This CDR3 has 10 amino acids. The germline CDR1 and CDR2 sequences are GTSNPN and SVGIG (reference sequence). With V trimmed by 7 bases and J by 6 bases, 1 base remained unmatched. Mixed chimerism was transient after nonmyeloablative marrow transplants from related graft donors. Sequencing was performed on CD8+ T cells from blood (PBMCs), taken 12 months after the transplant. The chain couples TRBV30 to TRBJ1-2, with 8 nucleotides matching TRBD1. This sequence was found in a human patient who received a combined kidney and bone marrow transplant. Some T cells may have come from the graft donor. CDR3 DNA, as far as it was read: TGTGCCTTGACAGGGGATGGC. Translation: CALTGDG. The complete CDR3 reads CALTGDGYTF.